The count of the clone carrying this T cell receptor (beta chain) is one. The record originates from a study of cytomegalovirus exposure and HLA in healthy donors. The CDR3 has 16 residues. The germline CDR1 and CDR2 sequences are LNHDA and SQIVND (reference sequence). V lost 5 bases and J lost 9, with 23 bases in between. Amplification used 60 Vbeta primers and 13 Jbeta primers. Some clones are missing from TCRdb's copy, which holds only in-frame ones; the method was immunoSEQ multiplex PCR. The profile covers approximately 150,000 clones, with around four fifths appearing a single time and roughly 2.7% taken by the ten largest.

The receptor comes from a boy younger than 10 in good health and CMV-seronegative. V gene TRBV19 combines with J gene TRBJ2-1; D is possibly TRBD1 (7 bases). Sequenced material: PBMCs. CDR3 sequence reads: CASSLLGAGQLGEQFF. CDR3 sequence (DNA): TGTGCCAGTAGTTTGTTAGGGGCGGGACAGCTCGGTGAGCAGTTCTTC.